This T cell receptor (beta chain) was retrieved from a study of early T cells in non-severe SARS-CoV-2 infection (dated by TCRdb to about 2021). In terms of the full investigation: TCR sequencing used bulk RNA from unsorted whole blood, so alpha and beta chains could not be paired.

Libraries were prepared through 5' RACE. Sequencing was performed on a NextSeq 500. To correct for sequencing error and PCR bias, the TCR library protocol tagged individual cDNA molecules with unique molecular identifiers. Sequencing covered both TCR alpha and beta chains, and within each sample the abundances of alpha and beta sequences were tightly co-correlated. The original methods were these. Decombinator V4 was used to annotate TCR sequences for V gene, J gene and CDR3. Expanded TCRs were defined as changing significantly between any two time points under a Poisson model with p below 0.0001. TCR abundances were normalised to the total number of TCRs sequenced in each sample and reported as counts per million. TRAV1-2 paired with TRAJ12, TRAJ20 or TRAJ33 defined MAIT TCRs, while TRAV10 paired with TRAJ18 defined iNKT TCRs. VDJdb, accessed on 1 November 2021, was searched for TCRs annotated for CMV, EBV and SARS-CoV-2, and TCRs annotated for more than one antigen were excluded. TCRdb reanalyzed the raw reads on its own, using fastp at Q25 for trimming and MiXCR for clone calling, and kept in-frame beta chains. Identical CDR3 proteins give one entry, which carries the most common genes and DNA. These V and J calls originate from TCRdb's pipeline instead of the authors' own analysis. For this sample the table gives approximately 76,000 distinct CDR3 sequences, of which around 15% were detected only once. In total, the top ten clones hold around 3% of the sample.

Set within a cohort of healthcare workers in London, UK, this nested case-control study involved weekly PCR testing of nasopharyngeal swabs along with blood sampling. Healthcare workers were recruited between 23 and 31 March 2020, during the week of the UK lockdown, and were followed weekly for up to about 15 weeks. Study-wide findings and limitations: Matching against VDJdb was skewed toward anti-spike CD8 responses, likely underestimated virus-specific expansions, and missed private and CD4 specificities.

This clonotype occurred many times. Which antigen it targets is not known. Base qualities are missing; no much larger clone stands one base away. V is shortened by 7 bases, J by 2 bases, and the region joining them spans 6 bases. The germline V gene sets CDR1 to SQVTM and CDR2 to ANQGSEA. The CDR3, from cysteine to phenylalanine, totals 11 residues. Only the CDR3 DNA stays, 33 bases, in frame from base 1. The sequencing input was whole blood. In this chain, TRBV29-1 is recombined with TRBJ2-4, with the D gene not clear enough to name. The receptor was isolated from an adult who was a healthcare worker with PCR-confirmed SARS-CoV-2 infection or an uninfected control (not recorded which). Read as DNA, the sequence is TGCAGCGGGGGTACCAAAAACATTCAGTACTTC. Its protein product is CSGGTKNIQYF.